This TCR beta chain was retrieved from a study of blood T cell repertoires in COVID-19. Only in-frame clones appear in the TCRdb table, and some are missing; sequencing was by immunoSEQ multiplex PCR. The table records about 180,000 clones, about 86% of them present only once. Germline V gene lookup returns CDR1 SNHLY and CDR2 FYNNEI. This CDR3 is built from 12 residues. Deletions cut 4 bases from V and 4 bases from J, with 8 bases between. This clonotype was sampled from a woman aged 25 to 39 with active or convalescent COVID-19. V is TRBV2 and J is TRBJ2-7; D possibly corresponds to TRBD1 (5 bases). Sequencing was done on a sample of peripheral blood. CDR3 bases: TGTGCCAGCAGTGGCCAGGGATACGAGCAGTACTTC. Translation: CASSGQGYEQYF.